Listed below are T cell receptor beta chains from one sample, sequenced in a study of blood T cells in healthy people across ages. MiXCR, applied by TCRdb to the 5' RACE reads, yields one record per CDR3 protein. The table shows over 1,500,000 distinct CDR3 sequences, with roughly two fifths occurring only once. The sequencing input was blood. Receptors originate from a human donor in good health. Each CDR3 is given with its conserved first and last residue. The D gene is left open where the match is weak. Where a row states a size, it is once, few, many or the class of an expanded clone; other rows omit it.

j_gene	d_gene	abundance	v_gene	CDR3nt	CDR3aa
TRBJ1-2	.	.	TRBV20-1	TGCAGTGCTAGAGCCCCTGACAGGCGCGGGTATGGTTACACCTTC	CSARAPDRRGYGYTF
TRBJ1-1	.	.	TRBV7-2	TGTGCCAGCGTTAGGGGCGACATGAACACTGAAGCTTTCTTT	CASVRGDMNTEAFF
TRBJ2-1	.	.	TRBV11-1	TGTGCCAGCAGCTTAGGACGGGGCTACTCCTACAATCAGCAGTTCTTC	CASSLGRGYSYNQQFF
TRBJ1-5	.	few	TRBV6-5	TGTGCCAGCAGTTACTTAGGTGACAATCAGCCCCAGCATTTT	CASSYLGDNQPQHF
TRBJ2-5	TRBD2	.	TRBV29-1	TGCAGCGTTGAACCCCTAGCGGGACTCTCCTACAATGAGCAGTACTTC	CSVEPLAGLSYNEQYF
TRBJ1-5	.	.	TRBV7-3	TGTGCCAGCAGCTTAAAGCTTAATCAGCCCCAGCATTTT	CASSLKLNQPQHF
TRBJ1-4	TRBD1	few	TRBV20-1	TGCAGTGCACTACCGCCGGGACAGGGGGCATGGAGTGAAAAACTGTTTTTT	CSALPPGQGAWSEKLFF
TRBJ2-6	TRBD1	.	TRBV7-9	TGTGCCAGCAGCCTCCCCAGACAGGGGGGCTCTGGGGCCAACGTCCTGACTTTC	CASSLPRQGGSGANVLTF
TRBJ2-1	.	.	TRBV20-1	TGCAGTGCTAGAGACCCCAACAGGAATGAGCAGTTCTTC	CSARDPNRNEQFF
TRBJ2-7	TRBD1	once	TRBV2	TGTGCCAGCAGGACCGGGACAGGGGGCCTATCCTACGAGCAGTACTTC	CASRTGTGGLSYEQYF
TRBJ2-7	TRBD1	many	TRBV10-3	TGTGCCATCAGCTATACCGGGACAGGAAACGAGCAGTACTTC	CAISYTGTGNEQYF
TRBJ1-1	.	many	TRBV20-1	TGCAGTGCTAGAGATCCGAGTGAAGCTTTCTTT	CSARDPSEAFF
TRBJ1-1	TRBD1	.	TRBV29-1	TGCAGCGTTGAATCCAGGGGGCGAGCTTTCTTT	CSVESRGRAFF
TRBJ1-2	.	.	TRBV4-1	TGCGCCAGCAGCCAAGTAGGGATCACCTATGGCTACACCTTC	CASSQVGITYGYTF
TRBJ2-5	TRBD2	.	TRBV3-1	TGTGCCAGCAGCCAAGATGTACTAGCGGGAATCCAAGAGACCCAGTACTTC	CASSQDVLAGIQETQYF
TRBJ1-1	.	.	TRBV7-2	TGTGCCAGCTTAGACCCGGGGGCGAGCACTGAAGCTTTCTTT	CASLDPGASTEAFF
TRBJ1-5	.	.	TRBV20-1	TGCAGTGCTAGAGATCCTCGGGGGAACAATCAGCCCCAGCATTTT	CSARDPRGNNQPQHF
TRBJ1-6	.	.	TRBV18	TGTGCCAGCTCACCAAGGGCCTTGGGTGATTCACCCCTCCACTTT	CASSPRALGDSPLHF
TRBJ2-7	TRBD2	few	TRBV20-1	TGCAGTGCTAGAGATCCAGCGGGGGGGACCTACGAGCAGTACTTC	CSARDPAGGTYEQYF
TRBJ1-2	.	few	TRBV15	TGTGCCACCAGCAGAGAGGTCCAGGGGTACTATGGCTACACCTTC	CATSREVQGYYGYTF
TRBJ1-2	.	once	TRBV7-2	TGTGCCAGCAGCTTAGAATGGGGGAACTATGGCTACACCTTC	CASSLEWGNYGYTF
TRBJ1-2	.	.	TRBV5-1	TGCGCCAGCTCAACCGATGATGAAGTGACTAACTATGGCTACACCTTC	CASSTDDEVTNYGYTF
TRBJ2-7	.	many	TRBV4-2	TGTGCCAGCAGCCAAGAACGAACAGGACATTACTCCTACGAGCAGTACTTC	CASSQERTGHYSYEQYF
TRBJ1-2	.	.	TRBV7-2	TGTGCCAGCGGCTCCATGGCTGGGTGGGGCTACACCTTC	CASGSMAGWGYTF
TRBJ2-1	.	.	TRBV28	TGTGCCAGCAGTTACTCACCCGGGTACAATGAGCAGTTCTTC	CASSYSPGYNEQFF
TRBJ1-5	.	.	TRBV2	TGTGCCAGCAGTGATACTCAGCCCCAGCATTTT	CASSDTQPQHF
TRBJ2-6	.	many	TRBV12-3/TRBV12-4	TGTGCCAGCAGCCGCAGGGCCCTCTCTGGGGCCAACGTCCTGACTTTC	CASSRRALSGANVLTF
TRBJ2-7	TRBD1	.	TRBV9	TGTGCCAGCAGCGTAGATTGGGCAGGGGGTAGGTACGAGCAGTACTTC	CASSVDWAGGRYEQYF
TRBJ2-4	.	.	TRBV20-1	TGCAGTGCTAGTGGCAGGGACGGGTCTTTAGCCAAAAACATTCAGTACTTC	CSASGRDGSLAKNIQYF
TRBJ2-5	TRBD2	.	TRBV5-5	TGTGCCAGCAGCTTGGGGGGACTAGCGACGGAGACCCAGTACTTC	CASSLGGLATETQYF
TRBJ2-7	TRBD1	.	TRBV29-1	TGCAGCGTTAGTGACAGGGCTTCCGACGAGCAGTACTTC	CSVSDRASDEQYF
TRBJ1-5	.	.	TRBV7-2	TGTGCCAGCAGCTTAGAGTTCCGGCAGCCCCAGCATTTT	CASSLEFRQPQHF
TRBJ2-5	.	many	TRBV4-2	TGTGCCAGCAGCCGAAAGCAGAGGGCCCACGGAGAAGAGACCCAGTACTTC	CASSRKQRAHGEETQYF
TRBJ2-7	TRBD1	few	TRBV14	TGTGCCAGCAGCCAAGACAGGACAGGGGGTCCCTACGAGCAGTACTTC	CASSQDRTGGPYEQYF
TRBJ2-7	.	few	TRBV29-1	TGCAGCGTTGCACACATCCTCAGGAACGAGCAGTACTTC	CSVAHILRNEQYF
TRBJ1-2	.	.	TRBV7-9	TGTGCCAGCAGCTTAATACTGGTGTCAGGAGGCTACACCTTC	CASSLILVSGGYTF
TRBJ2-1	TRBD1	.	TRBV6-2/TRBV6-3	TGTGCCAGCAGTTACGTGGGACAGGGTTCGAATTACTACAATGAGCAGTTCTTC	CASSYVGQGSNYYNEQFF
TRBJ1-2	.	once	TRBV6-1	TGTGCCAGCCTCCGTGAGGGAGGCTACACCTTC	CASLREGGYTF
TRBJ2-7	.	once	TRBV20-1	TGCAGTGCTAGAGAGGCGGGGTTCTCCTACGAGCAGTACTTC	CSAREAGFSYEQYF
TRBJ2-7	.	.	TRBV29-1	TGCAGCGTTGAAGTCAGGGCCGGGCAGAGCGAGCAGTACTTC	CSVEVRAGQSEQYF
TRBJ1-2	TRBD1	.	TRBV6-5	TGTGCCAGCAGTGAACAGGGGGCGAGTGGCTACACCTTC	CASSEQGASGYTF
TRBJ1-1	.	.	TRBV7-8	TGTGCCAACAGCTTAATAGAGAACACTGAAGCTTTCTTT	CANSLIENTEAFF
TRBJ1-1	.	.	TRBV4-1	TGCGCCAGCAGCCAAAGACAGGAGAACACTGAAGCTTTCTTT	CASSQRQENTEAFF
TRBJ1-4	.	.	TRBV28	TGTGCCAGCAGCCTAGACCAAGGGCGGAGGGGTGAAAAACTGTTTTTT	CASSLDQGRRGEKLFF
TRBJ2-7	.	.	TRBV7-8	TGTGCCAGCAGCTTCTTAGCACCAAGTGAGCAGTACTTC	CASSFLAPSEQYF
TRBJ2-1	.	.	TRBV7-9	TGTGCCAGCAGCTCGCAGGGTCGCAATGAGCAGTTCTTC	CASSSQGRNEQFF
TRBJ1-2	TRBD1	.	TRBV14	TGTGCCAGCAGCCAACTGGGACAGAGTCTAGGCTACACCTTC	CASSQLGQSLGYTF
TRBJ1-2	TRBD1	.	TRBV30	TGTGCCTGGAGTGGGACAGGGTTTAACTATGGCTACACCTTC	CAWSGTGFNYGYTF
TRBJ1-5	.	.	TRBV6-6	TGTGCCAGCAGTTACTCTGCAGGGACCTATCAGCCCCAGCATTTT	CASSYSAGTYQPQHF
TRBJ2-1	TRBD2	.	TRBV11-3	TGTGCCAGCAGCTTAAGAAGGACTAGCGGGGGGTACAATGAGCAGTTCTTC	CASSLRRTSGGYNEQFF
TRBJ2-7	.	.	TRBV29-1	TGCAGCGCCATTGTCGGGACGGTAACCTACGAGCAGTACTTC	CSAIVGTVTYEQYF
TRBJ2-3	TRBD1	.	TRBV4-1	TGCGCCAGCAGCCAAACCGGGGCAGGGGGTGGTACGCAGTATTTT	CASSQTGAGGGTQYF
TRBJ2-2	TRBD1	once	TRBV7-2	TGTGCCAGCAGCTTAACCAGACAGGGGTTCACCGGGGAGCTGTTTTTT	CASSLTRQGFTGELFF